The sequence of this TCR beta chain was determined in a study of cytomegalovirus exposure and HLA in healthy donors. General study points: Accounts indicate the classifier identified cytomegalovirus status with strong specificity and sensitivity.

For this clone: Its cognate antigen is unknown.

PCR was performed using 60 Vbeta and 13 Jbeta primers. Libraries were prepared by immunoSEQ multiplex PCR; TCRdb keeps only in-frame clonotypes and omits some of them. Here the sample spans about 92,000 clones, about four fifths being singletons. V was cut by 0 bases and J by 5 bases, with 11 bases left in between. The CDR3 has 15 residues. Germline V gene data show CDR1 as SGHRS and CDR2 as YFSETQ. Sequenced: PBMCs. The sequence came from a woman younger than 35 in good health and CMV-seropositive. The chain carries TRBV5-1 and TRBJ1-4, with D maybe TRBD1 (5 bases). CDR3 protein: CASSLGGTHNEKLFF. Here the CDR3 DNA reads TGCGCCAGCAGCTTGGGCGGGACTCACAATGAAAAACTGTTTTTT.